This T cell receptor beta chain stems from a study of PD-1 blockade in classical Hodgkin lymphoma. The study, taken as a whole, reports: Healthy donors were reported to have higher baseline TCR diversity than newly diagnosed patients. Repertoire differences have undefined causes, possibly disease activity or prior therapy.

This table comes from immunoSEQ multiplex PCR, and its TCRdb copy is limited to in-frame clones, with some not included. This sample carries 45,000 or so clones, about nine tenths of them seen once, and the ten largest clones take 4.5% to 6%. Time point given: newly diagnosed, previously untreated cHL patient sample. Comparison PBMCs came from previously untreated, newly diagnosed classical Hodgkin lymphoma patients. The CDR3 covers 15 residues. Trimming removed 7 bases from V and 0 bases from J; junction bases left unmatched: 8. CDR1 LNHDA and CDR2 SQIVND come from the germline V gene (reference sequence). A note on this clone: Its antigen remains unknown.

The V and J genes are TRBV19 and TRBJ1-1; the match to TRBD1 covers 7 bases. Material for sequencing was peripheral blood mononuclear cells (PBMCs). This receptor was taken from a human donor with classical Hodgkin lymphoma. DNA for the CDR3: TGTGCCAGTACCCGGACAGGATCTATGAACACTGAAGCTTTCTTT. This encodes CASTRTGSMNTEAFF.